This entry lists 4 T cell receptor beta chains sequenced from one sample in a study of T cells after posttransplantation cyclophosphamide. Generated by immunoSEQ multiplex PCR, the TCRdb table keeps only in-frame clones and is missing some. There are approximately 35,000 clones in the sample, none observed a single time. The sequenced material came from PBMCs. The source is a woman in her twenties or thirties in good health and a related stem cell transplant donor.

This clone showed up just a few times. The sample carries other DNA sequences with the same CDR3. V and J are TRBV4-1 and TRBJ2-3; D gene unclear. CDR1 and CDR2 from the germline V gene are MGHRA and YSYEKL. CDR3 size: 14 residues. V lost 0 bases and J 0 bases, leaving 4 bases between the germline ends. In nucleotides, the CDR3 is TGCGCCAGCAGCCAAGACTCCAGCACAGATACGCAGTATTTT. This translates into CASSQDSSTDTQYF.

This chain uses TRBV27 with TRBJ2-5, with TRBD1 identical over 7 bases. CDR3 length equals 14 residues. V was clipped by 3 bases and J by 5 bases; unmatched bases: 6. Germline lookup yields CDR1 MNHEY and CDR2 SMNVEV (reference sequence). CDR3 loop: CASSFGTVHETQYF. In DNA form, the CDR3 reads TGTGCCAGCAGTTTCGGGACAGTACACGAGACCCAGTACTTC.

The chain is built from TRBV7-2 and TRBJ1-2, with 8 bases matching TRBD1. The CDR3 extends over 16 amino acids. V lost 3 bases and J lost 1; bases outside the gene matches: 7. Germline-derived CDR1 and CDR2 are SGHTA and FQGNSA. As DNA, the CDR3 is TGTGCCAGCAGCTTGAGCAGGGGGCTGGATAACTATGGCTACACCTTC. Translated: CASSLSRGLDNYGYTF.

The chain is built from TRBV15 and TRBJ2-5; D is uncertain. Germline V gene lookup returns CDR1 LNHNV and CDR2 YYDKDF (reference sequence). V was cut by 0 bases and J by 1 base, with 9 bases left in between. The CDR3 totals 15 residues. The CDR3 spells CATSRDPQSQETQYF. CDR3 in DNA: TGTGCCACCAGCAGAGATCCCCAGAGCCAAGAGACCCAGTACTTC.